The rows below give T cell receptor beta chains drawn from one sample of a study of T cell repertoires in cytomegalovirus infection. TCRdb fed the reads into MiXCR, producing one record per CDR3 protein. This table has about 450,000 distinct CDR3 sequences, approximately 31% appearing once. The sequencing sample was made of PBMCs. The receptors stem from a human donor in good health (CMV status not recorded). Some clones in this sample may be carry-over from other donors' samples. Each CDR3 is given without its conserved first and last residue. The D gene is left open where the match is weak.

>.|TRBJ1-1|TRBV7-2
AVQLNTEAF
>TRBD1|TRBJ1-2|TRBV20-1
SASHFPRRQGDYGYT
>TRBD2|TRBJ2-5|TRBV6-5
ASSYSGGGPLRETQY
>TRBD1|TRBJ1-5|TRBV7-9
ASSGRDSQQPQH
>.|TRBJ2-2|TRBV7-2
ASSARFTGELF
>.|TRBJ2-5|TRBV7-6
ASSLRRETQY
>.|TRBJ2-3|TRBV7-9
ASSQEREDTQY
>.|TRBJ1-2|TRBV6-4
ASSEGGYGYT
>.|TRBJ1-6|TRBV27
ASSLVGVGSYNSPLH
>.|TRBJ1-4|TRBV12-3/TRBV12-4
ASSFGGEFPQGKLF
>.|TRBJ2-5|TRBV28
ASSSGTPQETQY
>TRBD1|TRBJ2-2|TRBV27
ASSLDRHTGELF
>.|TRBJ1-2|TRBV19
ASSIDSRDLAGNYGYT
>.|TRBJ2-1|TRBV7-9
ASSNLPGIADRPWYNEQF
>.|TRBJ2-7|TRBV7-6
ASSLRVNEQY
>TRBD1|TRBJ2-1|TRBV19
ASSARQGSSYNEQF
>TRBD2|TRBJ2-3|TRBV4-3
ASSQTSGGATDTQY
>.|TRBJ1-2|TRBV12-3/TRBV12-4
ASSFGSGINYGYT
>.|TRBJ2-1|TRBV4-1
ASSQEGGLDARLYNEQF
>.|TRBJ2-1|TRBV5-5
ASSEGQLADEQF
>.|TRBJ1-5|TRBV27
ASKPSGFSNQPQH
>.|TRBJ1-2|TRBV7-3
ASSPGHGYGYT
>TRBD2|TRBJ2-3|TRBV18
ASAEGTSPSTDTQY
>.|TRBJ2-4|TRBV14
ASSQEAIRNIQY
>.|TRBJ2-1|TRBV6-1
ASSYEQDRFAWSYNEQF
>TRBD1|TRBJ2-2|TRBV7-2
ASSSQHSGTGTGVATGELF
>.|TRBJ2-5|TRBV14
ASSQGRLVWETQY
>.|TRBJ1-1|TRBV19
ASRPSGGNSNTEAF
>.|TRBJ1-1|TRBV2
ASRGATAF
>.|TRBJ2-6|TRBV7-2
ASSRTGSSGANVLT
>.|TRBJ2-7|TRBV5-1
ASSAQSYEQY
>.|TRBJ1-6|TRBV28
ASSGTADYSPLH
>.|TRBJ2-7|TRBV20-1
SARVRDPTFFSYEQY
>.|TRBJ2-3|TRBV11-2
ASSFVRTSTDTQY
>TRBD1|TRBJ2-7|TRBV7-2
ASSLAQTGGVYEQY
>TRBD2|TRBJ2-1|TRBV6-1
ASSDQAGGAYNEQF
>.|TRBJ2-4|TRBV11-1
ASSPAGPLNIQY
>TRBD1|TRBJ2-5|TRBV4-1
ASSQGPRQGRETQY
>TRBD1|TRBJ1-5|TRBV7-2
ASRGGTGVDQPQH